The 24 T cell receptor beta chains given below trace back to one sample, sequenced in a study of spatial heterogeneity in lung cancer. Each CDR3 protein gets one entry after TCRdb re-called the 5' RACE reads with MiXCR. The table lists around 13,000 distinct CDR3 sequences, 5% to 6% of them singletons. Time point reported: sample taken at primary tumor resection. No cell sorting; template was whole RNA from tumor, lung tissue or PBMC. The sequenced sample was lung tumor tissue, obtained at surgery. Every receptor here comes from a human donor with early-stage non-small cell lung cancer.

This clonotype was seen ten or more times. The library was built for alpha chains, so this beta chain is an off-target read and its size means little. This chain joins TRBV28 and TRBJ2-7, with TRBD2 identical over 12 bases. V was clipped by 6 bases and J by 4 bases; unmatched bases: 4. Germline V lookup: CDR1 MDHEN, CDR2 SYDVKM. The length of the CDR3 is 14 residues. The CDR3 loop is CASSRGLAGYEQYV. The CDR3 DNA is TGTGCCAGCAGCCGGGGACTAGCGGGTTACGAGCAGTACGTC.

The sample holds many counts of this clonotype. Since it is a stray read in a library aimed at alpha chains, this beta chain has a size that is not meaningful. V and J are TRBV20-1 and TRBJ2-1; D gene unclear. Trimming stripped 3 bases from V and 10 bases from J, with 19 bases between. CDR1 and CDR2 from the germline V gene are DFQATT and SNEGSKA (reference sequence). The CDR3 spans 14 residues. The CDR3, as DNA: TGCAGTGCTAGTAAGGTGGGCCTCCCCAAGGAGCAGTTCTTC. It translates to CSASKVGLPKEQFF.

Comment on this clonotype: The size of this beta chain means little, since it is a stray read in a library made for alpha chains. The genes are TRBV14 and TRBJ1-1; D gene unclear. The CDR3 loop spans 11 amino acids. V was clipped by 1 base and J by 6 bases, with 3 bases between them. CDR1 and CDR2 (germline): SGHDN, FVKESK. CDR3 sequence reads: CASSQGPEAFF. CDR3 coding DNA: TGTGCCAGCAGCCAAGGACCTGAAGCTTTCTTT.

The sample holds many counts of this clonotype. Because the library targeted alpha chains, this beta chain is an off-target read whose size means little. The chain recombines TRBV20-1 with TRBJ2-3; no clear D gene. The V end lost 6 bases, the J end lost 6 bases, and 7 bases lay between the germline ends. Germline values: CDR1 DFQATT, CDR2 SNEGSKA (reference sequence). The CDR3 spans 10 residues. The CDR3 region is CSATWDTQYF. CDR3 coding DNA: TGCAGTGCCACGTGGGATACGCAGTATTTT.

This clonotype was picked up many times. This beta chain is a stray read from a library made for alpha chains; its abundance is not meaningful. V is TRBV6-2 or TRBV6-3 and J is TRBJ1-1, with a tentative D call TRBD1 (5 bases). Germline CDR1 is MNHEY and CDR2 is SVGEGT. Trimming removed 4 bases at V and 10 bases at J, with 13 bases between. The CDR3 totals 12 residues. As DNA, the CDR3 is TGTGCCAGCAGTTGGGGGGAGAATACAGCTTTCTTT. This gives the protein CASSWGENTAFF.

By share, this clonotype ranks as medium-sized. With the library built for alpha chains, this beta chain is off target and its frequency is not meaningful. The chain links TRBV18 to TRBJ1-6; 10 bases are shared with TRBD1. Trimming cost V 3 bases and J 9 bases; bases outside gene matches: 5. The germline gives CDR1 KGHSH, CDR2 LQKENI. This CDR3 is 15 amino acids long. In DNA form, the CDR3 reads TGTGCCAGCTCACCGACAGGGGGCGAGGGTTCACCCCTCCACTTT. It encodes CASSPTGGEGSPLHF.

A word on this clonotype: The library was built for alpha chains, so this beta chain is an off-target read and its size means little. The chain carries TRBV2 and TRBJ1-1, with D uncertain. There are 14 residues in the CDR3. From germline, CDR1 is SNHLY and CDR2 FYNNEI. Trimming stripped 8 bases from V and 1 base from J, with 14 bases between. CDR3 sequence reads: CASHEVQANTEAFF. The CDR3, as DNA: TGTGCCAGCCATGAAGTACAAGCGAACACTGAAGCTTTCTTT. The full variable domain, its missing parts supplied by reference TRBV2 and TRBJ1-1, is EPEVTQTPSHQVTQMGQEVILRCVPISNHLYFYWYRQILGQKVEFLVSFYNNEISEKSEIFDDQFSVERPDGSNFTLKIRSTKLEDSAMYFCASHEVQANTEAFFGQGTRLTVV.

This clonotype was counted at least ten times. The size of this beta chain means little, since it is a stray read in a library made for alpha chains. The chain employs TRBV11-2 and TRBJ1-2; D not resolved. The ends were cut back, 5 bases at V and 4 bases at J, with 14 bases in the middle. CDR3 length equals 14 residues. From germline, CDR1 is SGHAT and CDR2 FQNNGV. The CDR3 bases are TGTGCCAGCAGCCCACAACTCACCCTCTATGGCTACACCTTC. Translating gives CASSPQLTLYGYTF.

This clonotype was seen ten or more times. With the library built for alpha chains, this beta chain is off target and its frequency is not meaningful. The V call is TRBV5-6, the J call TRBJ2-7, with TRBD2 identical over 11 bases. This CDR3 has 17 amino acids. CDR1 and CDR2 (germline): SGHDT, YYEEEE. V dropped 4 bases and J dropped 4; count of bases not matched to a gene: 13. The CDR3 is CASSPNQLAGVSYEQYV. The CDR3 DNA reads as TGTGCCAGCAGCCCAAATCAACTAGCGGGAGTATCTTACGAGCAGTACGTC.

This clonotype came up many times. This beta chain appears as a stray read in a library generated for alpha chains; its size is not informative. The chain is built from TRBV21-1 and TRBJ1-5; the table assigns TRBD1, which was not confirmed against the DNA. TRBV21-1 is listed as a pseudogene. The CDR3 has 16 residues. CDR3 in amino acids: CASSKPGQGYNQPQHF. CDR3 sequence (DNA): TGTGCCAGCAGCAAGCCGGGACAGGGTTACAATCAGCCCCAGCATTTT.

The sample holds many counts of this clonotype. Since the library was made to target alpha chains, this beta chain is a stray read and its abundance is not meaningful. The chain joins TRBV2 to TRBJ2-1, with unresolved D. This CDR3 has 13 amino acids. V was shortened by 1 base and J by 9 bases, with 10 bases between the two germline ends. Looked up from germline, CDR1 is SNHLY and CDR2 is FYNNEI. The CDR3 DNA reads TGTGCCAGCAGTGAAGTTTGGGGTAGTGAGCAGTTCTTC. Its protein is CASSEVWGSEQFF. The full variable domain, rest sourced from reference TRBV2 and TRBJ2-1, is EPEVTQTPSHQVTQMGQEVILRCVPISNHLYFYWYRQILGQKVEFLVSFYNNEISEKSEIFDDQFSVERPDGSNFTLKIRSTKLEDSAMYFCASSEVWGSEQFFGPGTRLTVL.

This clonotype was counted at least ten times. This beta chain appears as a stray read in a library generated for alpha chains; its size is not informative. The rearrangement uses TRBV7-3 and TRBJ2-7; a weak D match, TRBD2 (6 bases). The ends were cut back, 4 bases at V and 1 base at J, with 14 bases in the middle. The germline V gene has CDR1 SGHTA and CDR2 FQGTGA. The CDR3 contains 15 residues. CDR3 loop: CASSSYGGPSYEQYF. CDR3 DNA: TGTGCCAGCAGCTCGTACGGAGGGCCTTCCTACGAGCAGTACTTC.

This clonotype was observed many times. This beta chain lies outside the target of a library built for alpha chains; its clone size means little. The chain couples TRBV3-1 to TRBJ1-1; 10 bases agree with TRBD1. With 5 bases clipped from V and 4 bases from J, the junction kept 7 bases outside the gene matches. Looked up from germline, CDR1 is LGHDT and CDR2 is YNNKEL (reference sequence). The CDR3 is 15 amino acids. The CDR3 sequence: CASSYPGQGSTEAFF. CDR3 sequence (DNA): TGTGCCAGCAGCTACCCGGGACAGGGGAGCACTGAAGCTTTCTTT.

This clonotype was observed at least ten times. This beta chain slipped into a library made for alpha chains as a stray read, so its size is not meaningful. The V call is TRBV6-2 or TRBV6-3, the J call TRBJ2-4; 7 nucleotides line up with TRBD1. V shed 5 bases, J shed 6 bases, and the junction held 4 bases outside the gene matches. CDR1 MNHEY and CDR2 SVGEGT come from the germline V gene. The CDR3 covers 13 residues. For the CDR3, the DNA is TGTGCCAGCAGTGACAACAGGGGAAACATTCAGTACTTC. Translating it yields CASSDNRGNIQYF.

This clonotype was observed at least ten times. This beta chain lies outside the target of a library built for alpha chains; its clone size means little. This chain joins TRBV19 and TRBJ1-2; no definite D call. Per germline, CDR1 LNHDA and CDR2 SQIVND (reference sequence). CDR3 length: 14 residues. V was cut by 2 bases and J by 7 bases, with 14 bases left in between. CDR3: CASSIKVARGGYTF. The DNA for the CDR3 is TGTGCCAGTAGTATAAAGGTAGCCCGTGGTGGCTACACCTTC.

This clonotype has more than one count but fewer than ten. Since the library was made to target alpha chains, this beta chain is a stray read and its abundance is not meaningful. The genes are TRBV18 and TRBJ1-1; 7 bases line up with TRBD1. Germline V gene sequence: CDR1 KGHSH, CDR2 LQKENI. The CDR3 loop spans 15 amino acids. V shed 3 bases and J 4 bases; nucleotides not matched to a gene: 8. The CDR3 protein is CASSPRQGAGTEAFF. In nucleotides, the CDR3 is TGTGCCAGCTCACCCCGACAGGGAGCGGGCACTGAAGCTTTCTTT. The whole variable domain, remainder taken from reference TRBV18 and TRBJ1-1, is NAGVMQNPRHLVRRRGQEARLRCSPMKGHSHVYWYRQLPEEGLKFMVYLQKENIIDESGMPKERFSAEFPKEGPSILRIQQVVRGDSAAYFCASSPRQGAGTEAFFGQGTRLTVV.

About this clonotype: Since the library was made to target alpha chains, this beta chain is a stray read and its abundance is not meaningful. V usage is TRBV6-2 or TRBV6-3 and J usage is TRBJ1-2; D not resolved. The V and J ends lost 6 bases and 8 bases respectively, with 16 bases between them. The CDR3 covers 13 residues. Germline V CDR1 and CDR2: MNHEY, SVGEGT. CDR3 bases: TGTGCCAGCAGACCGACCCAGAAAGAAGGCTACACCTTC. This encodes CASRPTQKEGYTF.

This clonotype was counted ten times or more. A library made for alpha chains picked up this beta chain off target, so its size means little. The chain recombines TRBV9 with TRBJ1-2; D remains ambiguous. CDR1 is SGDLS, CDR2 YYNGEE, per germline. V dropped 0 bases and J dropped 2 bases, with 11 bases sitting between them. The CDR3 length is 15 residues. This CDR3 is CASSVVSAGNYGYTF. DNA of the CDR3: TGTGCCAGCAGCGTAGTATCGGCAGGAAACTATGGCTACACCTTC.

On this clonotype itself: The library was prepared for alpha chains; this beta chain is a stray read, so its frequency means little. V usage is TRBV29-1 and J usage is TRBJ1-5, with TRBD1 as a possible D gene (6 bases). Trimming stripped 6 bases from V and 3 bases from J, with 12 bases between. The CDR3 consists of 13 residues. The germline V gene has CDR1 SQVTM and CDR2 ANQGSEA. The CDR3, as DNA: TGCAGCGTGGCTGGACAGTTCAATCAGCCCCAGCATTTT. It codes for CSVAGQFNQPQHF.

This clonotype was detected ten times or more. Because this beta chain is a stray read in a library intended to capture alpha chains, its abundance should not be given much weight. This chain links TRBV21-1 with TRBJ2-3; the listed D gene, TRBD1, was not tested against the DNA. TRBV21-1 is a pseudogene. The CDR3 is made up of 22 amino acids. In DNA form, the CDR3 reads TGTGCCAGCAGCAAACCAGACCCGGGACAGGTCCGGGGAAGGATACACAATGATACGCAGTATTTT. Its protein is CASSKPDPGQVRGRIHNDTQYF.

This clonotype was observed many times. Within a library made for alpha chains, this beta chain is off target, and its count is uninformative. The chain has TRBV5-1 and TRBJ1-1; TRBD1 matches at 9 bases. CDR3 size: 15 residues. The trim removed 1 base at V and 1 base at J, leaving 2 bases unmatched. The V gene's germline CDR1 is SGHRS and CDR2 YFSETQ. CDR3 region: CASSLLGQGNTEAFF. In DNA, the CDR3 is TGCGCCAGCAGCTTGTTGGGACAGGGGAACACTGAAGCTTTCTTT.

This clonotype is deemed medium-sized (0.01 to 0.1%). The library was designed around alpha chains, so this beta chain is a stray read whose abundance carries little weight. The rearrangement joins TRBV28 to TRBJ1-1, with TRBD1 matching over 8 bases. The junction had 3 bases not matched to a gene; V was cut back by 6 bases and J by 0 bases. The CDR3 sequence is 14 residues long. Germline loops: CDR1 MDHEN, CDR2 SYDVKM. Written as DNA, the CDR3 is TGTGCCAGCAGGACAGGGGACTTGAACACTGAAGCTTTCTTT. Translation gives CASRTGDLNTEAFF.

This clonotype was recorded many times. The library was designed around alpha chains, so this beta chain is a stray read whose abundance carries little weight. CDR3 DNA: TGTGCCAGCAGCTCGTTTAGAGACGGGTACAATCAGCCCCAGCATTTT. It codes for CASSSFRDGYNQPQHF. This chain links TRBV7-8 with TRBJ1-5; D gene ambiguous. Trimming removed 4 bases from V and 3 bases from J, with 16 bases in between. Germline V gene data show CDR1 as SGHVS and CDR2 as FQNEAQ. The CDR3 sequence is 16 residues long.

This clonotype was seen many times. This beta chain is an unintended read in a library built for alpha chains; its size means little. This chain connects TRBV12-5 to TRBJ2-3; D is ambiguous. V was clipped by 3 bases and J by 3 bases, with 19 bases between them. The length of the CDR3 is 17 residues. Germline V CDR1 and CDR2: LGHNT, FRNRAP. The CDR3 bases are TGTGCTAGTGGTTTACTCTTGGGCCAGAAGGAGACAGATACGCAGTATTTT. Residues: CASGLLLGQKETDTQYF.